These T cell receptor beta chains were read from a single sample in a study of T cell responses to AZD1222 COVID-19 vaccine. Sequenced by immunoSEQ multiplex PCR; TCRdb stores in-frame clones only, minus some. The table shows about 180,000 clones, with 80% to 95% occurring only once. This material consisted of peripheral blood, taken 28 days after the second AZD1222 dose. Source of these receptors: an adult who received the AZD1222 COVID-19 vaccine. The CDR3 runs from the conserved cysteine through the conserved F or W.

V	CDR3
TRBV5-4	CASSSGESSYNEQFF
TRBV4-2	CASSQEGGRVNTEAFF
TRBV11-2	CASSRGQGESPLHF
TRBV7-2	CASSWYNEQFF
TRBV2	CASTLEGDYNSPLHF
TRBV5-1	CASSTGDGNTIYF
TRBV7-2	CASSFGGIEQYF
TRBV19	CASSNRGDEQFF
TRBV18	CASSPGLAGGPDTQYF
TRBV27	CASKTSGVIYEQYF
TRBV4-1	CASSQELIQFNYQPQHF
TRBV5-4	CASRETDRDGNYGYTF
TRBV5-1	CASSSGVSGSDTQYF
TRBV30	CAWSSSDGDTEAFF
TRBV3-1/TRBV3-2	CASSPGDRAIMGNQPQHF
TRBV7-2	CASSLAPSSPLHF
TRBV7-9	CASRSTSGIESSYEQYF
TRBV4-2	CASSPPGQGAYEQYF
TRBV9	CASSPRGRSGANVLTF
TRBV2	CATRQINTEAFF
TRBV20-1	CSASVPEGYYGYTF
TRBV4-3	CASSQELPAPANTGELFF
TRBV6-5	CASRLAGGQYNEQFF
TRBV3-1/TRBV3-2	CASSQPPGTELFYGYTF
TRBV7-9	CASTMDSQSPLHF
TRBV30	CAWSVLAGATDTQYF